Below, 28 T cell receptor beta chains from the same sample are listed, as sequenced in a study of blood T cell repertoires in COVID-19. Assay used: immunoSEQ multiplex PCR; TCRdb lists only in-frame clones, some missing. This table has around 170,000 clones, about 87% appearing once. The specimen was peripheral blood. Receptors were obtained from a man between 60 and 75 years old with acute or convalescent COVID-19.

This clone occurred once. The chain links TRBV18 to TRBJ2-2; weak D call: TRBD2 (6 bases). Trimming shortened V by 0 bases and J by 8 bases, and 19 bases separated the two germline ends. Per the germline V gene, CDR1 is KGHSH and CDR2 is LQKENI. The CDR3 has 17 amino acids. This CDR3 is CASSPPNGRPNRGELFF. CDR3 sequence (DNA): TGTGCCAGCTCACCACCGAACGGGAGACCAAATCGGGGGGAGCTGTTTTTT.

The V and J genes are TRBV27 and TRBJ2-1; TRBD2 matches at 10 bases. This CDR3 contains 15 residues. Germline assignment: CDR1 MNHEY and CDR2 SMNVEV (reference sequence). V dropped 3 bases and J dropped 5; count of bases not matched to a gene: 4. For the CDR3, the DNA is TGTGCCAGCAGTTTCCTACTAGCGGGGAACAATGAGCAGTTCTTC. This gives the protein CASSFLLAGNNEQFF.

The chain carries TRBV11-2 and TRBJ1-1, with a tentative D call TRBD1 (5 bases). CDR3 length: 14 residues. Trimming took 2 bases from V and 1 from J, leaving 8 bases between them. Per the germline V gene, CDR1 is SGHAT and CDR2 is FQNNGV. In DNA, the CDR3 is TGTGCCAGCAGCTTAAAGGGGTGGAACACTGAAGCTTTCTTT. It codes for CASSLKGWNTEAFF. Drawing the rest from reference TRBV11-2 and TRBJ1-1, the complete variable domain is EAGVAQSPRYKIIEKRQSVAFWCNPISGHATLYWYQQILGQGPKLLIQFQNNGVVDDSQLPKDRFSAERLKGVDSTLKIQPAKLEDSAVYLCASSLKGWNTEAFFGQGTRLTVV.

The genes are TRBV7-6 and TRBJ1-1; D is perhaps TRBD1 (6 bases). The germline CDR1 and CDR2 sequences are SGHVS and FNYEAQ. The CDR3 runs 15 residues. Deletions cut 4 bases from V and 3 bases from J, with 15 bases between. The CDR3 reads CASSSRIRGDTEAFF. The CDR3 bases are TGTGCCAGCAGCTCCAGAATCAGGGGAGACACTGAAGCTTTCTTT.

The V call is TRBV5-1, the J call TRBJ2-1, with 9 bases identical to TRBD2. The CDR3 extends over 15 amino acids. Looked up from germline, CDR1 is SGHRS and CDR2 is YFSETQ. The V segment lost 2 bases and the J segment 7 bases; nucleotides outside the gene matches: 7. The CDR3 bases are TGCGCCAGCAGCTTCCCTAGCGGGAATACGAATGAGCAGTTCTTC. Protein product: CASSFPSGNTNEQFF.

Written as DNA, the CDR3 is TGCGCCAGCAGCTTCGGGACAGGGAATTACGAGCAGTACGTC. Its translation is CASSFGTGNYEQYV. The chain joins TRBV5-1 to TRBJ2-7; 9 bases fit TRBD1. The CDR3 contains 14 residues. Germline lookup yields CDR1 SGHRS and CDR2 YFSETQ. V shed 2 bases and J 4 bases; nucleotides not matched to a gene: 4.

The V call is TRBV5-5, the J call TRBJ2-3, with 10 bases lining up with TRBD2. The CDR3 has 15 residues. Trimming cost V 6 bases and J 1 base; bases outside gene matches: 5. CDR1 is SGHKS, CDR2 YYEKEE, per germline (reference sequence). In DNA, the CDR3 is TGTGCCAGCACCTGGGGGACTAGCGGCACAGATACGCAGTATTTT. This codes for CASTWGTSGTDTQYF.

This chain links TRBV28 with TRBJ1-2, with D perhaps matching TRBD1 (5 bases). Germline V gene data show CDR1 as MDHEN and CDR2 as SYDVKM. The CDR3 contains 12 residues. The germline V and J ends were trimmed by 11 bases and 4 bases, with 14 bases remaining between them. The CDR3: CACERDGYGYTF. The CDR3 DNA sequence: TGTGCCTGTGAGCGGGACGGCTATGGCTACACCTTC.

The chain is built from TRBV18 and TRBJ1-5, with D possibly being TRBD1 (5 bases). CDR1 and CDR2 (germline): KGHSH, LQKENI. The CDR3 loop spans 15 amino acids. V dropped 4 bases and J dropped 1 base, with 11 bases sitting between them. CDR3 nucleotides: TGTGCCAGCTCACGTCAGGGTTACAGCAATCAGCCCCAGCATTTT. Protein sequence: CASSRQGYSNQPQHF.

The genes are TRBV30 and TRBJ1-6; 7 nucleotides match TRBD1. The CDR3 is 15 residues long. The germline CDR1 and CDR2 sequences are GTSNPN and SVGIG (reference sequence). Trimming cost V 2 bases and J 6 bases; bases outside gene matches: 7. The CDR3 coding sequence is TGTGCCTGGAGTAACCCGGGACAGATTAATTCACCCCTCCACTTT. Protein product: CAWSNPGQINSPLHF.

The chain couples TRBV12-3 or TRBV12-4 to TRBJ2-7, with D possibly matching TRBD2 (5 bases). The germline V and J ends were trimmed by 0 bases and 3 bases, with 6 bases remaining between them. The CDR3 consists of 13 residues. The CDR3 loop reads CASSLAGIYEQYF. In DNA form, the CDR3 reads TGTGCCAGCAGTTTAGCCGGGATCTACGAGCAGTACTTC.

This chain connects TRBV5-5 to TRBJ2-2; 7 bases are shared with TRBD2. V gave up 3 bases and J gave up 4 bases; unmatched junction bases: 6. In germline, CDR1 is SGHKS, CDR2 YYEKEE (reference sequence). The CDR3 has 15 residues. CDR3 sequence: CASSWDYSGTGELFF. CDR3 coding DNA: TGTGCCAGCAGCTGGGACTATAGCGGCACCGGGGAGCTGTTTTTT.

This clone was seen only a few times. The chain has TRBV3-1 (or the pseudogene TRBV3-2) and TRBJ2-7; TRBD2 is a possible D gene (6 bases). The CDR3 consists of 15 residues. Germline CDR1 reads LGHDT; CDR2 reads YNNKEL (reference sequence). Trimming pared 3 bases from V and 1 base from J, leaving 13 bases between. Here the CDR3 reads CASSQEGILSYEQYF. The CDR3 nucleotides read TGTGCCAGCAGCCAGGAGGGAATCCTATCCTACGAGCAGTACTTC.

This rearrangement joins TRBV5-1 to TRBJ1-6; 10 bases fit TRBD1. The germline V gene has CDR1 SGHRS and CDR2 YFSETQ. The CDR3 has 16 residues. V lost 4 bases to trimming and J lost 8 bases; unmatched junction nucleotides: 9. The CDR3 region has the DNA TGCGCCAGCAGCCAGAAGGGACAGGGGTATTATTCACCCCTCCACTTT. Its translation: CASSQKGQGYYSPLHF.

The chain has TRBV12-3 or TRBV12-4 and TRBJ2-7; D is ambiguous. Trimming cost V 3 bases and J 4 bases, with 10 bases left between them. This CDR3 comprises 13 residues. The CDR3 coding sequence is TGTGCCAGCAGTTTCGGCTCAGGTTACGAGCAGTACTTC. It yields the protein CASSFGSGYEQYF.

The J gene is TRBJ2-6, the V gene TRBV5-1; tentative D call: TRBD2 (6 bases). V was trimmed by 3 bases and J by 4 bases, leaving 11 bases between them. Per germline, CDR1 SGHRS and CDR2 YFSETQ. The CDR3 is 15 residues long. The CDR3, as DNA: TGCGCCAGCAGCTCGGAGGGTGGCGGGGCCAACGTCCTGACTTTC. Translation: CASSSEGGGANVLTF.

This clone was detected only once. The gene calls are TRBV19 and TRBJ1-2; TRBD1 matches 11 bases. CDR3 length equals 13 residues. Germline V CDR1 and CDR2: LNHDA, SQIVND (reference sequence). After removal of 8 bases from V and 4 bases from J, the junction contained 3 bases not matched to a gene. CDR3 region: CASWTGGIYGYTF. CDR3 DNA sequence: TGTGCCAGTTGGACAGGGGGCATCTATGGCTACACCTTC. Filled out from reference TRBV19 and TRBJ1-2, the complete variable domain reads DGGITQSPKYLFRKEGQNVTLSCEQNLNHDAMYWYRQDPGQGLRLIYYSQIVNDFQKGDIAEGYSVSREKKESFPLTVTSAQKNPTAFYLCASWTGGIYGYTFGSGTRLTVV.

This rearrangement joins TRBV27 to TRBJ1-5; 11 nucleotides line up with TRBD1. CDR3 length: 15 residues. Germline loops: CDR1 MNHEY, CDR2 SMNVEV (reference sequence). J was trimmed by 8 bases and V by 5 bases; bases with no gene match: 8. Here the CDR3 DNA reads TGTGCCAGCAGTCCGTGGACAGGGGGCGTCGAGCCCCAGCATTTT. Encoded protein: CASSPWTGGVEPQHF.

This clone appeared a few times. The chain recombines TRBV29-1 with TRBJ1-4; 11 bases fit TRBD1. The V gene end was trimmed by 7 bases and the J gene end by 8 bases; junction bases not matched to a gene: 6. The germline V gene has CDR1 SQVTM and CDR2 ANQGSEA. The CDR3 covers 13 residues. The CDR3 reads CSGRTGGKEKLFF. The DNA of the CDR3 is TGCAGCGGGAGGACAGGGGGCAAGGAAAAACTGTTTTTT.

V and J are TRBV27 and TRBJ2-7; 8 bases align to TRBD2. The junction had 2 bases not matched to a gene; V was cut back by 5 bases and J by 2 bases. CDR1 is MNHEY and CDR2 is SMNVEV in the germline V gene (reference sequence). This CDR3 region has 13 residues. The CDR3 is CASSREGTYEQYF. The CDR3 bases are TGTGCCAGCAGTCGGGAGGGGACCTACGAGCAGTACTTC.

DNA for the CDR3: TGCAGCGCCATCGGGACCCGGCGGGGCACTGAAGCTTTCTTT. This gives the protein CSAIGTRRGTEAFF. V gene TRBV29-1 combines with J gene TRBJ1-1; a possible D gene is TRBD1 (5 bases). From germline, CDR1 is SQVTM and CDR2 ANQGSEA. Trimming took off 7 bases at V and 4 bases at J, with 19 bases between the two ends. The CDR3 has 14 amino acids.

The chain carries TRBV6-2 or TRBV6-3 and TRBJ2-1, with TRBD2 matching over 8 bases. The germline V gene has CDR1 MNHEY and CDR2 SVGEGT. The V and J ends lost 0 bases and 0 bases, in that order; junction bases with no gene match: 7. CDR3 length: 18 amino acids. CDR3 coding DNA: TGTGCCAGCAGTTACTCGAGACTAGCGCTAAGCTCCTACAATGAGCAGTTCTTC. This gives the protein CASSYSRLALSSYNEQFF.

This clone was seen a single time. The V gene is TRBV5-8, the J gene TRBJ1-5, with D possibly TRBD1 on 5 matching bases. V shed 0 bases and J shed 0 bases, with 16 bases lying between them. Germline assignment: CDR1 SGHTS and CDR2 YDEGEE. The CDR3 covers 18 residues. For the CDR3, the DNA is TGTGCCAGCAGCTTGGCCGGACACGGCAGCCATAGCAATCAGCCCCAGCATTTT. As protein: CASSLAGHGSHSNQPQHF. The whole variable domain, filled in from reference TRBV5-8 and TRBJ1-5, reads EAGVTQSPTHLIKTRGQQATLRCSPISGHTSVYWYQQALGLGLQFLLWYDEGEERNRGNFPPRFSGRQFPNYSSELNVNALELEDSALYLCASSLAGHGSHSNQPQHFGDGTRLSIL.

The chain employs TRBV9 and TRBJ1-3, with a weak D call TRBD1 (5 bases). CDR1 is SGDLS and CDR2 is YYNGEE in the germline V gene. This CDR3 comprises 16 residues. V was shortened by 3 bases and J by 6 bases, with 19 bases between the two germline ends. Here the CDR3 reads CASSGRKGQGENTIYF. The CDR3 DNA reads as TGTGCCAGCAGCGGCCGGAAAGGGCAGGGTGAAAACACCATATATTTT.

A single count supports this clone. The chain recombines TRBV9 with TRBJ2-1; 10 nucleotides agree with TRBD2. V dropped 4 bases and J dropped 5; count of bases not matched to a gene: 6. Per the germline V gene, CDR1 is SGDLS and CDR2 is YYNGEE. The CDR3 runs 15 residues. In nucleotides, the CDR3 is TGTGCCAGCAGCCTTAGCGGGGGGCCTGACAATGAGCAGTTCTTC. Its protein product is CASSLSGGPDNEQFF.

The chain recombines TRBV9 with TRBJ1-2, with a tentative D call TRBD1 (5 bases). The CDR3 runs 15 residues. Trimming cost V 4 bases and J 0 bases, with 13 bases left between them. Germline loops: CDR1 SGDLS, CDR2 YYNGEE. CDR3 DNA sequence: TGTGCCAGCAGCCCAAGCCCGGACACTAACTATGGCTACACCTTC. Translated, it gives CASSPSPDTNYGYTF.

This clone was counted between two and nine times. The rearrangement joins TRBV7-3 to TRBJ1-1, with D hard to call. Germline-derived CDR1 and CDR2 are SGHTA and FQGTGA. The germline V and J ends were trimmed by 4 bases and 0 bases, with 6 bases remaining between them. This CDR3 region has 13 residues. CDR3 residues: CASSSDMNTEAFF. CDR3 in DNA: TGTGCCAGCAGCTCTGACATGAACACTGAAGCTTTCTTT.

The rearrangement uses TRBV27 and TRBJ1-2; D is unresolved. CDR1 and CDR2 (germline): MNHEY, SMNVEV (reference sequence). CDR3 length: 14 residues. The V and J ends lost 3 bases and 6 bases respectively, with 14 bases between them. Written as DNA, the CDR3 is TGTGCCAGCAGTTTTGCCCACCAGTCAAATGGCTACACCTTC. Translating gives CASSFAHQSNGYTF.